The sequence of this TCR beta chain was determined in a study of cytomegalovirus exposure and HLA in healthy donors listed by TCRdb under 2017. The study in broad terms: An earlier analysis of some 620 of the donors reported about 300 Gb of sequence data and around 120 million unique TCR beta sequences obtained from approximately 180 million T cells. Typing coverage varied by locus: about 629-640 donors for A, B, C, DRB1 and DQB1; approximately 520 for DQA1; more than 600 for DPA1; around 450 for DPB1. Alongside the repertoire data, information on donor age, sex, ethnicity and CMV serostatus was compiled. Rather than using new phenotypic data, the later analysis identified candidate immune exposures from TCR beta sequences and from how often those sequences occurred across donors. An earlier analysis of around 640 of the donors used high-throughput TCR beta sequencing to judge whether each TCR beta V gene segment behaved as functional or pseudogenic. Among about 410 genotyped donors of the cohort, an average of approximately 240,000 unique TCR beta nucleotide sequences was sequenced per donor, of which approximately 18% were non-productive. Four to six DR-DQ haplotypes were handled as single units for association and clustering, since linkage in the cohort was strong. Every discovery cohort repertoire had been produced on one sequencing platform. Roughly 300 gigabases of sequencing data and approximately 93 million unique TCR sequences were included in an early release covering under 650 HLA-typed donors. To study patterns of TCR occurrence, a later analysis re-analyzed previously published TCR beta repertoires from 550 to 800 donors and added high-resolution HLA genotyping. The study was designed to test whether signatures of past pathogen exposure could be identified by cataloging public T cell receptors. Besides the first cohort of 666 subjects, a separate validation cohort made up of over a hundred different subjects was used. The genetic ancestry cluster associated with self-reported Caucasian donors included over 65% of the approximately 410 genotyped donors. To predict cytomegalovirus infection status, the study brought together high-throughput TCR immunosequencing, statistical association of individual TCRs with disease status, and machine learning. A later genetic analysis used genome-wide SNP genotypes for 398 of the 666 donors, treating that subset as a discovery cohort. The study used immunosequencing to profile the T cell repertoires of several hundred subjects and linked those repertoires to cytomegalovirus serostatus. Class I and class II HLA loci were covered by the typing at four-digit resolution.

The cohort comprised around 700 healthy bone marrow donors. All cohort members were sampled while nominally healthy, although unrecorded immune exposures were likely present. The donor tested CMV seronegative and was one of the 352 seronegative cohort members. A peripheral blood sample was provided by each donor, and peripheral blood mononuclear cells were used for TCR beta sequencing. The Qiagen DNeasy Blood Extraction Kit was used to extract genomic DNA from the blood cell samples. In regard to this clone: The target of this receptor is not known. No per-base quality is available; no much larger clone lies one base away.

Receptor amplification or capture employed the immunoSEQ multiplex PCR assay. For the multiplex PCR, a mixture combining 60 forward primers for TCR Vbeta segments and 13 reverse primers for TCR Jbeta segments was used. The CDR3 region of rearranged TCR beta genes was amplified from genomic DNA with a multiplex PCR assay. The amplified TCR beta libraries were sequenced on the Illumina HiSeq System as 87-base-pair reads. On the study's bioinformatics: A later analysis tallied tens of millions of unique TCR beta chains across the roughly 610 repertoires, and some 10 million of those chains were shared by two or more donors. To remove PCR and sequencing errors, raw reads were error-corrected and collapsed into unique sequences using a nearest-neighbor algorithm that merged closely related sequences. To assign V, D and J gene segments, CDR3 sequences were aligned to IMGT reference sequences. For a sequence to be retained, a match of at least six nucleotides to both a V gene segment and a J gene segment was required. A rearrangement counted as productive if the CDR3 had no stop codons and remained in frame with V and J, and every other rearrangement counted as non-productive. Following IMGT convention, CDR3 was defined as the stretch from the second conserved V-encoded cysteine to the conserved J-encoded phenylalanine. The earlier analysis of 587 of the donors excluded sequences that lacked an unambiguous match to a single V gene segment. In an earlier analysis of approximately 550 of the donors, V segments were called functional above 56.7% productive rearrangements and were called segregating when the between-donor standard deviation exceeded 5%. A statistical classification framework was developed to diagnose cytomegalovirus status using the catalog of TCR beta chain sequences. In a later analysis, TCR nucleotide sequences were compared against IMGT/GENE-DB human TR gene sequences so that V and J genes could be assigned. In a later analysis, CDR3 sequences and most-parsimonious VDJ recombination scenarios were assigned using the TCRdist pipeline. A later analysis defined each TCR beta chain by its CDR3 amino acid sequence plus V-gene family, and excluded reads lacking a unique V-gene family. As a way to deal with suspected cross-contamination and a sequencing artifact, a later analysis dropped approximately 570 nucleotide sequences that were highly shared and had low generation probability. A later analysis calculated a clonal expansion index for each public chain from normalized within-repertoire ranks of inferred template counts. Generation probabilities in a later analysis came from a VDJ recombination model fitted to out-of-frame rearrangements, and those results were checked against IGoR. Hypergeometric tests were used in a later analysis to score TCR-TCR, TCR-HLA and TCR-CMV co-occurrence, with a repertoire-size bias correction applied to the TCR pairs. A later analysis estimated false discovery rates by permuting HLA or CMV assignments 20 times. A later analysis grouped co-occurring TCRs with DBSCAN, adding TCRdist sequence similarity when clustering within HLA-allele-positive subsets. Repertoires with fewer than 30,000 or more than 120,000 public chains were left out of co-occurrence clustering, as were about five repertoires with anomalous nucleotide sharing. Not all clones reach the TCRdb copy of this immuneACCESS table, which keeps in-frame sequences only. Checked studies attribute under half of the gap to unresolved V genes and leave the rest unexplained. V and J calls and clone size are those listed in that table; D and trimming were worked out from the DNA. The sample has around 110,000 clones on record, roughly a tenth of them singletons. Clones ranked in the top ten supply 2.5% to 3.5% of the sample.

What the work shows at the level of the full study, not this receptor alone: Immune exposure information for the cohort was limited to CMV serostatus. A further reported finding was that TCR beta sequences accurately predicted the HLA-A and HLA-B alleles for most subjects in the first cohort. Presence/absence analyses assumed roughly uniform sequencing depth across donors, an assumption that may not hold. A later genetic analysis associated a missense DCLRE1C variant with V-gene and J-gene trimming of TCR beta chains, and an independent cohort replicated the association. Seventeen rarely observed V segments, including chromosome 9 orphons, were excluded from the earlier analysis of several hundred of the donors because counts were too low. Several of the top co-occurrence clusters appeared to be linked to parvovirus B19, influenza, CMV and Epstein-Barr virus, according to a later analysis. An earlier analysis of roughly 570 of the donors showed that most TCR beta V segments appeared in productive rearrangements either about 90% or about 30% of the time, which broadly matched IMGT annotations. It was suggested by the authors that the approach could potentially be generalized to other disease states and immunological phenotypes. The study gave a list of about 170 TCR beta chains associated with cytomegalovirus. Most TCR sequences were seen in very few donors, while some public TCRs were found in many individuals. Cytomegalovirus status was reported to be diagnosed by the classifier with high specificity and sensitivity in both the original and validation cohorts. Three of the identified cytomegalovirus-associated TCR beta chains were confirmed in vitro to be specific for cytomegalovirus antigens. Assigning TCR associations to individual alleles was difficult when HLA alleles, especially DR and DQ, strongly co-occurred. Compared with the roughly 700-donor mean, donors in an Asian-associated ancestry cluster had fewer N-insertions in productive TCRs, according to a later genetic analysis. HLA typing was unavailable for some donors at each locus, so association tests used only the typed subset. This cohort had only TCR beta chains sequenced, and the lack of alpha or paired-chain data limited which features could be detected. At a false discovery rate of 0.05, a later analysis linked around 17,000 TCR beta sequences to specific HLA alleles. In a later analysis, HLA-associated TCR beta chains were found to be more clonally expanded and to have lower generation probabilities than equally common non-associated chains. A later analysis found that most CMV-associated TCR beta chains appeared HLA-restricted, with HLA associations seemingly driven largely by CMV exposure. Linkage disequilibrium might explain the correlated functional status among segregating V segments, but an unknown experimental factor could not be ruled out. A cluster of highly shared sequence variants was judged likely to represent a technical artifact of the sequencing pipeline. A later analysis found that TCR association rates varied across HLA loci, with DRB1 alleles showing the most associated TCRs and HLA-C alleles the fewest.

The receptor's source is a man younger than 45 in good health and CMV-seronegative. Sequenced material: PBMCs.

The nucleotide sequence is TGTGCCAGCAGCTTGGGAGACAATCAGCCCCAGCATTTT. This encodes CASSLGDNQPQHF. The chain is assembled from TRBV11-2 and TRBJ1-5; no D gene call is confident. From a lookup of the germline V gene, CDR1 and CDR2 are SGHAT and FQNNGV. The V end loses 3 bases and the J end loses 3 bases, and a stretch of 6 bases separates them. The CDR3 contains 13 residues, cysteine and phenylalanine counted. Of the read, only the CDR3 DNA is kept; its 39 bases are in frame from base 1.